This T cell receptor (beta chain) comes out of a study of T cell responses to AZD1222 COVID-19 vaccine. The CDR3 extends over 11 amino acids. CDR1 and CDR2 (germline): SGHAT, FQDESV (reference sequence). The V end lost 6 bases, the J end lost 5 bases, and 5 bases lay between the germline ends. The assay was immunoSEQ multiplex PCR, and TCRdb's table has in-frame clones only and misses some. The sample lists about 140,000 clones; 70% to 90% were seen once. The genes are TRBV11-1 and TRBJ2-1, with D unclear. The material was peripheral blood, obtained 28 days after the second AZD1222 dose. The clonotype comes from an adult who received the AZD1222 COVID-19 vaccine. In nucleotides, the CDR3 is TGTGCCAGCAGTCCGAACAATGAGCAGTTCTTC. Residues: CASSPNNEQFF.